A single sample gave rise to the 5 T cell receptor beta chains below, sequenced in a study of blood T cell repertoires in COVID-19. Assay used: immunoSEQ multiplex PCR; TCRdb lists only in-frame clones, some missing. The sample comprises more than 100,000 clones, 84% of which are singletons, and 13% rests with the top ten. Sequenced input: peripheral blood. Source of these receptors: a human donor in a cohort sampled during active or convalescent COVID-19.

V and J are TRBV21-1 and TRBJ1-1; the table's D call, TRBD1, was not checked against the DNA. TRBV21-1 is tagged as a pseudogene. The CDR3 extends over 13 amino acids. CDR3 loop: CASSKEGTGRGFF. In nucleotides, the CDR3 is TGTGCCAGCAGCAAAGAGGGGACAGGTCGGGGTTTCTTT.

The chain combines TRBV19 with TRBJ2-1; 9 nucleotides agree with TRBD2. V lost 4 bases, J lost 2 bases, and 12 bases stayed unmatched. This CDR3 is built from 18 residues. Germline assignment: CDR1 LNHDA and CDR2 SQIVND (reference sequence). CDR3 loop: CASSSPPGTSSPYNEQFF. The CDR3 DNA reads as TGTGCCAGTAGTAGCCCCCCCGGGACTAGCTCTCCCTACAATGAGCAGTTCTTC.

This clone occurred a few times. The gene calls are TRBV12-5 and TRBJ1-5; TRBD1 is a possible D gene (5 bases). Trimming shortened V by 6 bases and J by 6 bases, and 18 bases separated the two germline ends. The CDR3 length is 15 residues. The germline gives CDR1 LGHNT, CDR2 FRNRAP. The CDR3 nucleotides are TGTGCTAGTGGGCGAGACCAGGGTTCGGGTCAGCCCCAGCATTTT. Amino acid sequence: CASGRDQGSGQPQHF.

This clone has only one observation. V usage is TRBV5-1 and J usage is TRBJ2-2, with TRBD2 matching over 11 bases. V lost 1 base and J lost 5; bases outside the gene matches: 7. CDR3 length equals 17 residues. CDR1 and CDR2 from the germline V gene are SGHRS and YFSETQ. The DNA of the CDR3 is TGCGCCAGCAGCTTGTTAGCGGGGGGGCCTTTGACCGGGGAGCTGTTTTTT. Its translation is CASSLLAGGPLTGELFF.

This chain links TRBV6-2 or TRBV6-3 with TRBJ1-2; 9 nucleotides align to TRBD1. The CDR3 length is 13 residues. Trimming removed 4 bases from V and 7 bases from J; junction bases left unmatched: 4. The germline CDR1 and CDR2 sequences are MNHEY and SVGEGT. For the CDR3, the DNA is TGTGCCAGCAGTTTTGACAGGGGGATTGGCTACACCTTC. It codes for CASSFDRGIGYTF.